The clone carrying this TCR beta chain was found a few times. Its antigen is as yet unknown. Uncontrolled infections, other autoimmune diseases, pregnancy or lactation led to exclusion of patients. Template material for amplifying TCR beta CDR3 regions consisted of RNA transcripts. HTBI primers drove first-round RT-PCR of the TCR CDR3. TCRdb called the multiplex PCR reads again in MiXCR, with one record for every CDR3 protein. The sample includes fewer than 650,000 distinct CDR3 sequences, around 43% seen only once; the top ten take about two fifths. CDR3 length: 14 amino acids. Between the trimmed V and J ends, which lost 5 bases and 1 base, there was a span of 11 bases. The germline V gene has CDR1 SGHAT and CDR2 FQNNGV. The data originate from a study of T cells in Graves' hyperthyroidism and ophthalmopathy. Findings and limits, study-wide: Separation of ophthalmopathy from stable hyperthyroidism was achieved by a 13 V-J model. Most expanded thyroid clonotypes above 0.001 also appeared in blood.

V gene TRBV11-2 combines with J gene TRBJ1-1; the D gene is possibly TRBD1 (5 bases). This TCR was recovered from an adult woman with Graves' disease, either hyperthyroidism or ophthalmopathy (not recorded which). Material for sequencing was peripheral blood or thyroid tissue (not recorded which). The CDR3, as DNA: TGTGCCAGCAGCACGATGACAGAGAACACTGAAGCTTTCTTT. Translation: CASSTMTENTEAFF.